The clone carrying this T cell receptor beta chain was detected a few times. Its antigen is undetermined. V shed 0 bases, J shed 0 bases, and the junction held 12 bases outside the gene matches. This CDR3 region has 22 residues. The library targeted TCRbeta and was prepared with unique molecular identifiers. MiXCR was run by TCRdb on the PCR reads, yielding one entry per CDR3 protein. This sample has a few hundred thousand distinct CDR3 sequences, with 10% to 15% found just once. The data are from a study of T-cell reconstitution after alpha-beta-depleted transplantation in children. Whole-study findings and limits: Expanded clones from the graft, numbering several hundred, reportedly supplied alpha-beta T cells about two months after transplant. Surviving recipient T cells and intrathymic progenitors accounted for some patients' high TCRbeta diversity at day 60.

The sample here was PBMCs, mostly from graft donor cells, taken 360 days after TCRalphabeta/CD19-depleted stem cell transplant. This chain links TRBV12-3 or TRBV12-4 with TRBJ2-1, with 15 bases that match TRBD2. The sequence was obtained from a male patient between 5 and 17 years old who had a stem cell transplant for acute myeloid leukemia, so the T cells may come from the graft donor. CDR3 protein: CASSLALGPGLAGGSSYNEQFF. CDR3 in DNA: TGTGCCAGCAGTTTAGCCTTGGGGCCGGGACTAGCGGGAGGAAGCTCCTACAATGAGCAGTTCTTC.